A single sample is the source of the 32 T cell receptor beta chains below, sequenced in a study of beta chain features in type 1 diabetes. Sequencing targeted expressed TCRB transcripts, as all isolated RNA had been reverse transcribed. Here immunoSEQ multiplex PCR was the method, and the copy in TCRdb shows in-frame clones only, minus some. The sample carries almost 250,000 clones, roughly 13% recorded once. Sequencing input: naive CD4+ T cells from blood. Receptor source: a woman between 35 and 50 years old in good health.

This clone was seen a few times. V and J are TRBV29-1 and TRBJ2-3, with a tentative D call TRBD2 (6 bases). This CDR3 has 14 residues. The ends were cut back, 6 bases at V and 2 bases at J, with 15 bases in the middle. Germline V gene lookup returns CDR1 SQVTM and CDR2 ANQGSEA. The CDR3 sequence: CSVPTSRSTDTQYF. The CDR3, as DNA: TGCAGCGTACCCACTAGCAGATCCACAGATACGCAGTATTTT.

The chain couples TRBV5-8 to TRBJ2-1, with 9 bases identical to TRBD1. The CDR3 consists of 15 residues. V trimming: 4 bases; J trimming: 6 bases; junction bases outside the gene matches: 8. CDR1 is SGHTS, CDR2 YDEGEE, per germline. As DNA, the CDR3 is TGTGCCAGCAGCAGCCGGGACAGGGTGTTCAATGAGCAGTTCTTC. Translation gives CASSSRDRVFNEQFF.

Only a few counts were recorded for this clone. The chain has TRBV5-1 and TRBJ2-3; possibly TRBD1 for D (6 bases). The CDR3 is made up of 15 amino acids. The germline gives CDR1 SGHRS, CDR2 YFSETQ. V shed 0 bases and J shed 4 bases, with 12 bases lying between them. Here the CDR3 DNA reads TGCGCCAGCAGCTTGGAGGCAGGGGTCTCAGATACGCAGTATTTT. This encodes CASSLEAGVSDTQYF.

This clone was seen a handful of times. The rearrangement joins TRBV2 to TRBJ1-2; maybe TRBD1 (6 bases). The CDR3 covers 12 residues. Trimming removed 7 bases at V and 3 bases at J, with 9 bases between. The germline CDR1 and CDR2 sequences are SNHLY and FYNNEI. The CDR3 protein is CASKGQYYGYTF. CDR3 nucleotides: TGTGCCAGCAAAGGACAGTACTATGGCTACACCTTC.

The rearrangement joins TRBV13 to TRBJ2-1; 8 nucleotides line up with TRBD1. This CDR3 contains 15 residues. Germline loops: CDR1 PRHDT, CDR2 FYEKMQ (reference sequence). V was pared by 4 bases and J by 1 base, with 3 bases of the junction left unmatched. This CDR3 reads CASSYYRGSYNEQFF. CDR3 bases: TGTGCCAGCAGCTACTACAGGGGGTCCTACAATGAGCAGTTCTTC. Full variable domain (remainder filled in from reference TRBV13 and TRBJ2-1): AAGVIQSPRHLIKEKRETATLKCYPIPRHDTVYWYQQGPGQDPQFLISFYEKMQSDKGSIPDRFSAQQFSDYHSELNMSSLELGDSALYFCASSYYRGSYNEQFFGPGTRLTVL.

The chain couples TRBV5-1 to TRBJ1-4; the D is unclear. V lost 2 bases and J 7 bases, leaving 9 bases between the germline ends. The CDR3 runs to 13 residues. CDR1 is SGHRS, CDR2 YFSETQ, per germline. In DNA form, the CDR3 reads TGCGCCAGCAGCTTTGCGGGGATTGAAAAACTGTTTTTT. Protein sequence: CASSFAGIEKLFF.

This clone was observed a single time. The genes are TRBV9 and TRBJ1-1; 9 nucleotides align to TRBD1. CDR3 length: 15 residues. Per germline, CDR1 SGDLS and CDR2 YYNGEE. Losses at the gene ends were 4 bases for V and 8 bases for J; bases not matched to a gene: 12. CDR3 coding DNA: TGTGCCAGCAGCCCGGGGCAGACAGGGGGGTCCGAAGCTTTCTTT. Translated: CASSPGQTGGSEAFF.

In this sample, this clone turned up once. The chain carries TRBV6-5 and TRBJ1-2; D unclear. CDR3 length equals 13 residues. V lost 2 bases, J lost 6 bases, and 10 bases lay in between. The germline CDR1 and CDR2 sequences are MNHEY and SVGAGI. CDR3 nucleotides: TGTGCCAGCAGTTACGGCCAGGTTAATGGCTACACCTTC. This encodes CASSYGQVNGYTF.

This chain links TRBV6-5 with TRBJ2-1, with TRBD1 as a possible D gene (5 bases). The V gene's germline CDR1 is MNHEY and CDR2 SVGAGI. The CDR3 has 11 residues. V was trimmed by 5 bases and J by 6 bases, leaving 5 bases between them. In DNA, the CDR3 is TGTGCCAGCAGTAGGGGCAATGAGCAGTTCTTC. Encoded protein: CASSRGNEQFF.

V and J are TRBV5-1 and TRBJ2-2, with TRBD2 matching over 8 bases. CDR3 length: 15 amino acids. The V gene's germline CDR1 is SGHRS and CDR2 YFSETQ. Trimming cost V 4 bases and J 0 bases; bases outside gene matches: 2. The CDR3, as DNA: TGCGCCAGCAGCCGGGGACTAGCGAACACCGGGGAGCTGTTTTTT. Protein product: CASSRGLANTGELFF.

CDR3 sequence (DNA): TGTGCCAGCAGCAGCGAGTCAGGGGAAACCTCACCCCTCCACTTT. Translating gives CASSSESGETSPLHF. The rearrangement links TRBV27 to TRBJ1-6; TRBD1 is a possible D gene (6 bases). Germline V gene sequence: CDR1 MNHEY, CDR2 SMNVEV (reference sequence). V was pared by 6 bases and J by 10 bases, with 19 bases between. This CDR3 region has 15 residues.

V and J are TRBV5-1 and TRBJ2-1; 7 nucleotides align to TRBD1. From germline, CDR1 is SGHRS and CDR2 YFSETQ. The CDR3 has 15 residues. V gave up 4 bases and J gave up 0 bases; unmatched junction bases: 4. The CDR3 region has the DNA TGCGCCAGCAGCGTCCGGGACAGCTCCTACAATGAGCAGTTCTTC. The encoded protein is CASSVRDSSYNEQFF.

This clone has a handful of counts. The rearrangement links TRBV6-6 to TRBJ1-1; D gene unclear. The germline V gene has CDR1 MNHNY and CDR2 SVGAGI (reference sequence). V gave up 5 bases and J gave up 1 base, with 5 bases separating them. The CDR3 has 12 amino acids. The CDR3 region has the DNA TGTGCCAGCAGTGCAGGGAACACTGAAGCTTTCTTT. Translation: CASSAGNTEAFF.

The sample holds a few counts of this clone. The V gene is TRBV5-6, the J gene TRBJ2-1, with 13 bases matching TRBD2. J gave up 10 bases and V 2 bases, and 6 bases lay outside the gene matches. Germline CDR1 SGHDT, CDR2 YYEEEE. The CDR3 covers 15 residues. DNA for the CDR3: TGTGCCAGCAGCTTACTAGCGGGGGGGCTTGGCGAGCAGTTCTTC. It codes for CASSLLAGGLGEQFF.

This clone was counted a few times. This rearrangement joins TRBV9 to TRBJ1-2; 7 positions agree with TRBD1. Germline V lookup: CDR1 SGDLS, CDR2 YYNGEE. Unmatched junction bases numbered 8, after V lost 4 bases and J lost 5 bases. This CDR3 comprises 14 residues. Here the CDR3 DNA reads TGTGCCAGCAGCCCCTCGGGACAGCCATATGGCTACACCTTC. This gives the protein CASSPSGQPYGYTF.

In nucleotides, the CDR3 is TGTGCCAGCAGTGAATACTCTGGGGGCCGTAACTATGGCTACACCTTC. It codes for CASSEYSGGRNYGYTF. This chain links TRBV25-1 with TRBJ1-2, with D tentatively TRBD1 (6 bases). With 0 bases removed from V and 1 base from J, the gap between germline ends came to 12 bases. The germline V gene has CDR1 MGHDK and CDR2 SYGVNS. This CDR3 is built from 16 residues.

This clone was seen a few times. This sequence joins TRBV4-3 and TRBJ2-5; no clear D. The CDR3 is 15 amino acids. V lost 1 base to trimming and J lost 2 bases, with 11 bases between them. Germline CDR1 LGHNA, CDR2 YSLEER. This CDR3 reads CASSQGRLSQETQYF. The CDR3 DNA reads TGCGCCAGCAGCCAAGGAAGACTTAGTCAAGAGACCCAGTACTTC.

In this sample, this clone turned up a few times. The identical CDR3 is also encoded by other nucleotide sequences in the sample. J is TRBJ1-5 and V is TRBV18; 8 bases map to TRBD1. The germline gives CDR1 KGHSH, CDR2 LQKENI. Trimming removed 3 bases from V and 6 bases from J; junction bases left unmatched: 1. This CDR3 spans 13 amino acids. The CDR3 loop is CASSPDRAQPQHF. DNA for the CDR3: TGTGCCAGCTCACCGGACAGGGCTCAGCCCCAGCATTTT. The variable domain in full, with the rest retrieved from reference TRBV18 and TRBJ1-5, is NAGVMQNPRHLVRRRGQEARLRCSPMKGHSHVYWYRQLPEEGLKFMVYLQKENIIDESGMPKERFSAEFPKEGPSILRIQQVVRGDSAAYFCASSPDRAQPQHFGDGTRLSIL.

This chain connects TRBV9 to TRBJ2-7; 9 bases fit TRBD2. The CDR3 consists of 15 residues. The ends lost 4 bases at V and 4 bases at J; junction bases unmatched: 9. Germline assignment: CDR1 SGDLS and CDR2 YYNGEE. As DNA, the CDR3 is TGTGCCAGCAGCCCGACGGGTAGCGGGGGATACGAGCAGTACTTC. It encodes CASSPTGSGGYEQYF.

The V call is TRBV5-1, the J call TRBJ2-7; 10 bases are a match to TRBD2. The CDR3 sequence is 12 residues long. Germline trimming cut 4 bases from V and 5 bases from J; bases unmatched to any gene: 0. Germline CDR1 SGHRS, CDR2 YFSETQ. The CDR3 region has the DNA TGCGCCAGCAGCACTAGCGGGGACGAGCAGTACTTC. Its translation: CASSTSGDEQYF.

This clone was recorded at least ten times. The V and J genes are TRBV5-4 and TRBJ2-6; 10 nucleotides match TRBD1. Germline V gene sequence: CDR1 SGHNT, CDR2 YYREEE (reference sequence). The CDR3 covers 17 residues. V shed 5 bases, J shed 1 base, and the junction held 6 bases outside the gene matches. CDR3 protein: CASRPTGGVSGANVLTF. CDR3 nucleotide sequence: TGTGCCAGCAGACCGACAGGGGGCGTATCTGGGGCCAACGTCCTGACTTTC.

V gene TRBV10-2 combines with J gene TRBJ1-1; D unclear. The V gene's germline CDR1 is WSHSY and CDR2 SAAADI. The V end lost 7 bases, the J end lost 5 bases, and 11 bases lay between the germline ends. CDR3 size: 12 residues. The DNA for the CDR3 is TGCGCCAGCACCAGGCGAGGGACTGAAGCTTTCTTT. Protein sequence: CASTRRGTEAFF.

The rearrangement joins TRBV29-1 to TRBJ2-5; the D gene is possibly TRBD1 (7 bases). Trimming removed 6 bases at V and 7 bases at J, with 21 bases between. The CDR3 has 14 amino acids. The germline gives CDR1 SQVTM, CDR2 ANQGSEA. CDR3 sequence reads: CSVRAGGLAGTQYF. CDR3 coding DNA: TGCAGCGTCCGGGCAGGGGGGCTAGCCGGGACCCAGTACTTC.

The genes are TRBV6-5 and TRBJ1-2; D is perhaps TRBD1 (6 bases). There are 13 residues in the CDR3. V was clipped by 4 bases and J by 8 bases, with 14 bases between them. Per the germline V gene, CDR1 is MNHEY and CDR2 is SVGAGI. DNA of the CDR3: TGTGCCAGCAGTTTTCGACAGGCTGGAGGCTACACCTTC. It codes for CASSFRQAGGYTF.

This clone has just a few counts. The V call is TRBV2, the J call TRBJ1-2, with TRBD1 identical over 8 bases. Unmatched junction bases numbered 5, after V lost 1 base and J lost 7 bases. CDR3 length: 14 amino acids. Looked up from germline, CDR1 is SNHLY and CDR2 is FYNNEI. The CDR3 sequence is CASSEGGTGGGYTF. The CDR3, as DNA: TGTGCCAGCAGTGAAGGTGGGACAGGAGGTGGCTACACCTTC.

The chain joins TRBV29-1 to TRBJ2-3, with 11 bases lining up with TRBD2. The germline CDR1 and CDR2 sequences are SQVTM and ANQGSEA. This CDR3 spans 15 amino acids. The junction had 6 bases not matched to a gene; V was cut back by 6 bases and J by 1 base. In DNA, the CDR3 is TGCAGCGTGGGACCGGGACTAGCGGGCACAGATACGCAGTATTTT. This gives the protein CSVGPGLAGTDTQYF.

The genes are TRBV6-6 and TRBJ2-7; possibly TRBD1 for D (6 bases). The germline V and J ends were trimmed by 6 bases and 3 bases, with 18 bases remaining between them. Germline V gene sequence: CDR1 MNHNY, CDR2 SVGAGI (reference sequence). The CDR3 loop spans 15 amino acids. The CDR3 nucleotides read TGTGCCAGCAGCCGATTAAACACAGGGTACTACGAGCAGTACTTC. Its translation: CASSRLNTGYYEQYF.

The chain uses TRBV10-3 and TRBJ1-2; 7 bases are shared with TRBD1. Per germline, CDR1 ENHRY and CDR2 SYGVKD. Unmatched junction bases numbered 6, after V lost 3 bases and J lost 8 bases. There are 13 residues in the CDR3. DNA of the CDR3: TGTGCCATCAGTGATCTAGGGACAGACGGCTACACCTTC. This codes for CAISDLGTDGYTF.

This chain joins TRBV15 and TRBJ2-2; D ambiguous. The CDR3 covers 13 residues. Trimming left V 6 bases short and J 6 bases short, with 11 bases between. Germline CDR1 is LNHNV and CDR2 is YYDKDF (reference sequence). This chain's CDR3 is CATRRSSSGELFF. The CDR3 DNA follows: TGTGCCACCAGAAGATCGAGCTCCGGGGAGCTGTTTTTT.

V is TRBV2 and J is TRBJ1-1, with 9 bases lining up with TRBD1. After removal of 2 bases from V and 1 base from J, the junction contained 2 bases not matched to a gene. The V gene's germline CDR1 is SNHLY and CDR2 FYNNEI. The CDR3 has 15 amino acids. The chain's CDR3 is CASSELGQGNTEAFF. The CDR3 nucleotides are TGTGCCAGCAGTGAACTGGGACAGGGGAACACTGAAGCTTTCTTT.

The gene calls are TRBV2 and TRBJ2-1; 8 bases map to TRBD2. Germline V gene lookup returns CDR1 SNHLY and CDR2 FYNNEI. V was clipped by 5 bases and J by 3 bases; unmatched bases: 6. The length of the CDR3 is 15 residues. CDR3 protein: CASSILAGGYNEQFF. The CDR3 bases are TGTGCCAGCAGTATTCTAGCGGGTGGCTACAATGAGCAGTTCTTC. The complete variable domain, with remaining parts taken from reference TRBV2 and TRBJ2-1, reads EPEVTQTPSHQVTQMGQEVILRCVPISNHLYFYWYRQILGQKVEFLVSFYNNEISEKSEIFDDQFSVERPDGSNFTLKIRSTKLEDSAMYFCASSILAGGYNEQFFGPGTRLTVL.

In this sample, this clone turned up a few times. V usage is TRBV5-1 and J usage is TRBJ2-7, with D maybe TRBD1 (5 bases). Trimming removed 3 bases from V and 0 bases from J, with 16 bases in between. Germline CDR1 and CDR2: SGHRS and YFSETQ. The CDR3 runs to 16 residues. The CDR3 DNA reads TGCGCCAGCAGCTCCCCCGGCAGGGCGGCCTCCTACGAGCAGTACTTC. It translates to CASSSPGRAASYEQYF.